The 16 T cell receptor beta chains below were found in one sample sequenced in a study of glioma-infiltrating T cells after dendritic cell vaccination. The sample's time point: after dendritic cell vaccination, including at tumor progression/relapse. The assay was immunoSEQ multiplex PCR, and TCRdb's table has in-frame clones only and misses some. The sample has 85,000 to 100,000 clones, around 84% seen once; the top ten hold approximately 8%. Here the sequenced sample was blood, taken after dendritic cell vaccination. The receptors derive from a human donor with glioblastoma.

The genes are TRBV7-2 and TRBJ2-5, with TRBD2 as a possible D gene (6 bases). Per germline, CDR1 SGHTA and CDR2 FQGNSA. There are 13 residues in the CDR3. Trimming cost V 2 bases and J 3 bases, with 7 bases left between them. CDR3 loop: CASSLWGEETQYF. The CDR3 coding sequence is TGTGCCAGCAGCTTATGGGGGGAAGAGACCCAGTACTTC.

A single count supports this clone. The CDR3 loop reads CATSYQGARQPQHF. The CDR3, as DNA: TGTGCCACCTCCTACCAGGGGGCGAGACAGCCCCAGCATTTT. The gene calls are TRBV28 and TRBJ1-5; TRBD1 matches at 8 bases. V shed 10 bases, J shed 7 bases, and the junction held 12 bases outside the gene matches. Germline V gene data show CDR1 as MDHEN and CDR2 as SYDVKM. The length of the CDR3 is 14 residues.

This clone appeared a single time. CDR3 sequence: CASSFVNSPLHF. The CDR3 DNA sequence: TGTGCCAGCAGTTTTGTAAATTCACCCCTCCACTTT. The chain recombines TRBV27 with TRBJ1-6; D unclear. The length of the CDR3 is 12 residues. CDR1 MNHEY and CDR2 SMNVEV come from the germline V gene (reference sequence). Deletions cut 3 bases from V and 7 bases from J, with 4 bases between.

The gene calls are TRBV25-1 and TRBJ2-5; TRBD1 aligns across 10 bases. The germline V gene has CDR1 MGHDK and CDR2 SYGVNS. V gave up 0 bases and J gave up 5 bases; unmatched junction bases: 12. There are 18 residues in the CDR3. Here the CDR3 DNA reads TGTGCCAGCAGTGAATATAAAACCGGGACAGGGGATCGGGAGACCCAGTACTTC. This encodes CASSEYKTGTGDRETQYF.

The rearrangement uses TRBV28 and TRBJ2-5; 10 bases match TRBD1. The trim removed 9 bases at V and 3 bases at J, leaving 13 bases unmatched. CDR3 length equals 16 residues. The V gene's germline CDR1 is MDHEN and CDR2 SYDVKM. The DNA of the CDR3 is TGTGCCAGTGGATCTGGGACAGGGGTTGCGGAAGAGACCCAGTACTTC. It is translated as CASGSGTGVAEETQYF.

This sequence joins TRBV7-3 and TRBJ2-3; D perhaps matches TRBD2 (6 bases). This CDR3 contains 14 residues. The germline V and J ends were trimmed by 5 bases and 3 bases, with 12 bases remaining between them. CDR1 is SGHTA and CDR2 is FQGTGA in the germline V gene. CDR3 in amino acids: CASSRDLSTDTQYF. The CDR3 nucleotides are TGTGCCAGCAGCCGGGACTTGTCTACAGATACGCAGTATTTT. The whole variable domain, remainder taken from reference TRBV7-3 and TRBJ2-3, is GAGVSQTPSNKVTEKGKYVELRCDPISGHTALYWYRQSLGQGPEFLIYFQGTGAADDSGLPNDRFFAVRPEGSVSTLKIQRTERGDSAVYLCASSRDLSTDTQYFGPGTRLTVL.

This chain connects TRBV6-6 to TRBJ2-3; D perhaps matches TRBD1 (6 bases). The CDR3 totals 15 residues. The V and J ends lost 2 bases and 6 bases respectively, with 15 bases between them. The germline V gene has CDR1 MNHNY and CDR2 SVGAGI (reference sequence). CDR3 in DNA: TGTGCCAGCAGTTACGGGGGAACAGGGATGGATACGCAGTATTTT. Translated: CASSYGGTGMDTQYF.

The chain combines TRBV11-3 with TRBJ1-1; 7 bases fit TRBD1. The CDR3 totals 16 residues. Germline assignment: CDR1 SGHNT and CDR2 YENEEA. The V gene end was trimmed by 5 bases and the J gene end by 6 bases; junction bases not matched to a gene: 15. CDR3 nucleotides: TGTGCCAGCAGCCCACGGGGGGGACAGAATTTCCCTGAAGCTTTCTTT. This codes for CASSPRGGQNFPEAFF.

The chain recombines TRBV6-1 with TRBJ1-5; 9 bases agree with TRBD1. The CDR3 is 16 residues long. The trim removed 3 bases at V and 7 bases at J, leaving 10 bases unmatched. Per germline, CDR1 MNHNS and CDR2 SASEGT. CDR3 protein: CASSEGTGRSGQPQHF. For the CDR3, the DNA is TGTGCCAGCAGTGAGGGGACAGGGCGATCGGGGCAGCCCCAGCATTTT.

The chain combines TRBV7-9 with TRBJ2-3; 7 bases match TRBD2. Germline V gene lookup returns CDR1 SEHNR and CDR2 FQNEAQ (reference sequence). The CDR3 contains 17 residues. Trimming cost V 2 bases and J 7 bases; bases outside gene matches: 15. In DNA, the CDR3 is TGTGCCAGCAGCTTAATAGGGGAGGGGTCCACTGAGAATACGCAGTATTTT. Translated: CASSLIGEGSTENTQYF.

This sequence joins TRBV14 and TRBJ2-7; TRBD2 is a possible D gene (6 bases). With 0 bases removed from V and 3 bases from J, the gap between germline ends came to 9 bases. Germline V gene sequence: CDR1 SGHDN, CDR2 FVKESK. The CDR3 length is 14 residues. The CDR3 region has the DNA TGTGCCAGCAGCCAAGAGGGGAGGATCTACGAGCAGTACTTC. Protein product: CASSQEGRIYEQYF.

The chain is built from TRBV6-5 and TRBJ2-7, with D unclear. The germline V gene has CDR1 MNHEY and CDR2 SVGAGI. V was cut by 5 bases and J by 2 bases, with 13 bases left in between. The CDR3 length is 14 residues. The CDR3 nucleotides are TGTGCCAGCAGTGAACCCAGGCCCCCCTACGAGCAGTACTTC. Residues: CASSEPRPPYEQYF.

The chain uses TRBV29-1 and TRBJ2-3, with 9 positions matching TRBD2. This CDR3 contains 13 residues. The germline V gene encodes CDR1 SQVTM and CDR2 ANQGSEA. CDR3 loop: CSFGLAFSDTQYF. CDR3 DNA: TGCAGTTTTGGACTAGCGTTCTCAGATACGCAGTATTTT.

The sample holds one count of this clone. The chain uses TRBV6-5 and TRBJ1-1, with D tentatively TRBD1 (5 bases). Trimming shortened V by 5 bases and J by 2 bases, and 9 bases separated the two germline ends. Germline assignment: CDR1 MNHEY and CDR2 SVGAGI. The CDR3 covers 13 residues. The CDR3 spells CASSRGTNTEAFF. The CDR3 coding sequence is TGTGCCAGCAGTCGCGGGACTAACACTGAAGCTTTCTTT.

This chain connects TRBV12-1 to TRBJ2-7; the table names TRBD2, a call not compared with the DNA. TRBV12-1 is noted as a pseudogene. The CDR3 sequence is 15 residues long. CDR3 nucleotide sequence: TGTGCCAGCAGCTTTCAACTAGCGGGGGCCGGCGAGCAGTACTTC. Encoded protein: CASSFQLAGAGEQYF.

The chain uses TRBV29-1 and TRBJ2-7; 7 positions agree with TRBD1. The germline V gene has CDR1 SQVTM and CDR2 ANQGSEA. Trimming took 3 bases from V and 2 from J; bases not matched to a gene: 7. The CDR3 totals 14 residues. The CDR3 loop reads CSVEGRQGAYEQYF. The DNA of the CDR3 is TGCAGCGTTGAGGGGCGACAGGGAGCCTACGAGCAGTACTTC.